Listed below are T cell receptor beta chains from one sample, sequenced in a study of blood T cell repertoires in COVID-19. Generated by immunoSEQ multiplex PCR, the TCRdb table keeps only in-frame clones and is missing some. The top ten hold 15% to 20% of the sample, which has a few hundred thousand clones, approximately 81% seen once. Sequenced input: peripheral blood. These TCRs come from an elderly woman with active or convalescent COVID-19. CDR3s include the opening cysteine and the closing phenylalanine or tryptophan. The order of the fields is J gene, CDR3 length, D gene, clone size, V gene, CDR3 protein, CDR3 DNA. A D gene is named only where the DNA matches it firmly. Size values are once, few and many counts, or a class for expanded clones, and some rows have none.

TRBJ1-6,16,.,.,TRBV5-6,CASSPGGFSYNSPLHF,TGTGCCAGCAGCCCGGGGGGTTTCTCCTATAATTCACCCCTCCACTTT
TRBJ1-1,17,.,.,TRBV19,CASSPQYGTAGWTEAFF,TGTGCCAGTAGTCCACAATACGGCACAGCCGGATGGACTGAAGCTTTCTTT
TRBJ2-7,18,TRBD1,.,TRBV15,CATSRDLPRTGGVIEQYF,TGTGCCACCAGCAGAGATTTACCGCGGACAGGGGGCGTCATCGAGCAGTACTTC
TRBJ2-3,16,TRBD2,.,TRBV28,CASLPPGGGGTDTQYF,TGTGCCAGCCTACCTCCGGGCGGGGGAGGTACAGATACGCAGTATTTT
TRBJ1-1,13,.,.,TRBV7-2,CASSVGRGYKAFF,TGTGCCAGCAGCGTCGGCAGGGGCTATAAAGCTTTCTTT
TRBJ1-5,15,.,.,TRBV27,CASTPSGYSNQPQHF,TGTGCCAGCACCCCGTCGGGGTATAGCAATCAGCCCCAGCATTTT
TRBJ2-5,17,.,few,TRBV7-8,CASSLASEGTSRETQYF,TGTGCCAGCAGCTTAGCCAGTGAGGGTACTTCGCGAGAGACCCAGTACTTC
TRBJ2-2,13,TRBD2,once,TRBV7-7,CASSGTSGGELFF,TGTGCCAGCTCCGGGACTAGCGGAGGGGAGCTGTTTTTT
TRBJ2-5,15,TRBD1,.,TRBV2,CASRPGTGRQETQYF,TGTGCCAGCAGACCTGGGACAGGGAGGCAAGAGACCCAGTACTTC
TRBJ2-5,14,TRBD2,.,TRBV29-1,CSVEGTSGRKTQYF,TGCAGCGTTGAGGGGACTAGCGGGAGGAAGACCCAGTACTTC
TRBJ2-4,16,.,.,TRBV6-2/TRBV6-3,CASSYGWRGAKNIQYF,TGTGCCAGCAGTTACGGGTGGAGGGGAGCCAAAAACATTCAGTACTTC
TRBJ2-5,16,TRBD2,.,TRBV7-9,CASSFPGLAGGETQYF,TGTGCCAGCAGCTTCCCGGGACTAGCGGGGGGAGAGACCCAGTACTTC
TRBJ1-2,14,.,.,TRBV2,CASTRQISNYGYTF,TGTGCCAGCACAAGACAGATTTCTAACTATGGCTACACCTTC
TRBJ2-2,12,.,.,TRBV11-1,CASSTLSGSLFF,TGTGCCAGCAGCACTCTTAGTGGTTCGCTGTTTTTT
TRBJ1-2,15,TRBD1,once,TRBV19,CASSTTGGGLYGYTF,TGTGCCAGTAGTACCACAGGGGGTGGCCTCTATGGCTACACCTTC
TRBJ2-7,14,.,.,TRBV6-5,CASKPPGRFGEQYF,TGTGCCAGCAAACCCCCGGGGAGGTTTGGCGAGCAGTACTTC
TRBJ2-3,14,TRBD2,.,TRBV5-4,CASSLVREGDTQYF,TGTGCCAGCAGCTTGGTTCGGGAGGGAGATACGCAGTATTTT
TRBJ2-3,14,TRBD1,few,TRBV2,CASSWTGYTDTQYF,TGTGCCAGCAGTTGGACAGGCTACACAGATACGCAGTATTTT
TRBJ2-5,15,.,.,TRBV29-1,CSVGLSGGPGAAQYF,TGCAGCGTTGGACTGTCGGGGGGCCCCGGGGCGGCCCAGTACTTC
TRBJ1-2,15,.,.,TRBV14,CASSQDWFGGYGYTF,TGTGCCAGCAGCCAAGATTGGTTTGGCGGGTATGGCTACACCTTC
TRBJ2-2,15,TRBD1,.,TRBV5-1,CASSAGQGNTGELFF,TGCGCCAGCAGCGCGGGACAGGGGAACACCGGGGAGCTGTTTTTT
TRBJ2-3,15,TRBD1,.,TRBV27,CASSSDRGRPDTQYF,TGTGCCAGCAGTTCGGACAGGGGGCGCCCAGATACGCAGTATTTT
TRBJ2-7,13,TRBD2,.,TRBV2,CARGTSGVYEQYF,TGTGCCAGAGGGACTAGCGGGGTATACGAGCAGTACTTC
TRBJ2-5,17,.,.,TRBV4-2,CASSQGVRDFYQETQYF,TGTGCCAGCAGCCAAGGAGTTCGGGACTTCTACCAAGAGACCCAGTACTTC
TRBJ2-2,16,TRBD1,.,TRBV27,CASSLYRGVFTGELFF,TGTGCCAGCAGTTTATACAGGGGAGTGTTCACCGGGGAGCTGTTTTTT
TRBJ1-1,15,TRBD1,.,TRBV9,CASSVGGTGVSEAFF,TGTGCCAGCAGCGTAGGAGGGACAGGGGTTTCTGAAGCTTTCTTT
TRBJ2-1,13,.,.,TRBV7-9,CATRGLSYNEQFF,TGTGCCACCAGGGGCCTCTCCTACAATGAGCAGTTCTTC
TRBJ2-2,14,.,.,TRBV7-3,CASSRVGGTGELFF,TGTGCCAGCAGCAGGGTGGGGGGAACCGGGGAGCTGTTTTTT